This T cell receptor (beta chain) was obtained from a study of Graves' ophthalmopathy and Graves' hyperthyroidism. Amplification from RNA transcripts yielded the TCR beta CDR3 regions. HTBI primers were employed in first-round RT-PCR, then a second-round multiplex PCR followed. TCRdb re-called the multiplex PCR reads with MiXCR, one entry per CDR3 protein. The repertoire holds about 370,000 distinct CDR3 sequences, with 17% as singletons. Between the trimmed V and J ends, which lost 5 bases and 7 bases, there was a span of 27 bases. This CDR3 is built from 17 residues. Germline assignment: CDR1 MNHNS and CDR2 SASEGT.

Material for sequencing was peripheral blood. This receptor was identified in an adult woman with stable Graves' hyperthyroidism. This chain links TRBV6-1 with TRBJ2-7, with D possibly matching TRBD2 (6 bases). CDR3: CASSPATLWRGPWEQYF. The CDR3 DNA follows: TGTGCCAGCAGTCCCGCGACACTCTGGCGGGGTCCATGGGAGCAGTACTTC.